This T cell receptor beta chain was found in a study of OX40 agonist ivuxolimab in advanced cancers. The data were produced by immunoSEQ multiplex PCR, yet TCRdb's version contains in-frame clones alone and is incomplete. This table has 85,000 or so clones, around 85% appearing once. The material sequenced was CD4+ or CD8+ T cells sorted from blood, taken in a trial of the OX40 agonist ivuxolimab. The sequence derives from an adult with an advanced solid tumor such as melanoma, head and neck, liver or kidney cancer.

This CDR3 is CASSRGTLGIDEQYF. DNA for the CDR3: TGTGCCAGCAGCAGAGGGACATTGGGGATAGACGAGCAGTACTTC. V gene TRBV6-5 combines with J gene TRBJ2-7, with D perhaps matching TRBD1 (6 bases). The CDR3 runs to 15 residues. Trimming left V 6 bases short and J 5 bases short, with 20 bases between. Germline V CDR1 and CDR2: MNHEY, SVGAGI.